This TCR beta chain was sequenced in a study of identical twins. The CDR3 runs 17 residues. Germline lookup yields CDR1 SEHNR and CDR2 FQNEAQ (reference sequence). V was cut by 2 bases and J by 6 bases, with 21 bases left in between. TCRdb analysed the 5' RACE reads with MiXCR anew, one entry per CDR3 protein. The data contain around 650,000 distinct CDR3 sequences, under 8.5% of them singletons. This clonotype was recorded a few times. These data are also associated with another study on yellow fever vaccine responses in identical twins.

The chain recombines TRBV7-9 with TRBJ2-3, with D hard to call. The sample consisted of PBMCs. This receptor was obtained from a woman under 30 in good health. The CDR3 bases are TGTGCCAGCAGCTTAAAGCAGTCTGTAGCTGGTGGGGATACGCAGTATTTT. This encodes CASSLKQSVAGGDTQYF.